These 26 T cell receptor beta chains originate from one sample sequenced in a study of identical twins. In TCRdb, the 5' RACE reads were re-called with MiXCR into one record per CDR3 protein. The table has hundreds of thousands of distinct CDR3 sequences, around an eighth seen once; the top ten hold around 1.5%. Separately, the same data were catalogued under a study of yellow fever vaccine responses in identical twins.

Sequencing used PBMCs. These receptors were obtained from a woman aged 18-35 years in good health.

This clonotype was found a few times. V gene TRBV6-1 combines with J gene TRBJ1-2; possibly TRBD1 for D (5 bases). Germline loops: CDR1 MNHNS, CDR2 SASEGT. Deletions cut 6 bases from V and 2 bases from J, with 13 bases between. The CDR3 covers 14 residues. DNA for the CDR3: TGTGCCAGCAGCCCTACAGGTCAAAACTATGGCTACACCTTC. Residues: CASSPTGQNYGYTF.

The chain recombines TRBV6-5 with TRBJ2-3; the D gene could be TRBD1 or TRBD2 (7 bases each). The V and J ends lost 2 bases and 0 bases respectively, with 15 bases between them. This CDR3 comprises 17 residues. Germline lookup yields CDR1 MNHEY and CDR2 SVGAGI. The CDR3 region is CASSYTQGGTSTDTQYF. DNA for the CDR3: TGTGCCAGCAGTTACACCCAGGGGGGGACTAGCACAGATACGCAGTATTTT.

The genes are TRBV6-5 and TRBJ2-7; TRBD1 matches at 8 bases. CDR3 size: 14 residues. The ends lost 2 bases at V and 7 bases at J; junction bases unmatched: 7. The germline CDR1 and CDR2 sequences are MNHEY and SVGAGI. The chain's CDR3 is CASSYGQGAGEQYV. In DNA form, the CDR3 reads TGTGCCAGCAGTTACGGGCAGGGGGCCGGTGAGCAGTACGTC.

This clonotype was recorded a few times. This chain uses TRBV11-1 with TRBJ2-6; 7 bases are a match to TRBD2. The CDR3 length is 18 residues. CDR1 SGHAT and CDR2 FQDESV come from the germline V gene (reference sequence). Germline trimming cut 2 bases from V and 0 bases from J; bases unmatched to any gene: 7. This CDR3 is CASSLKAGTYSGANVLTF. CDR3 nucleotides: TGTGCCAGCAGCTTAAAAGCGGGAACATACTCTGGGGCCAACGTCCTGACTTTC.

The chain links TRBV7-8 to TRBJ1-3; D gene unclear. Between the trimmed V and J ends, which lost 2 bases and 2 bases, there was a span of 16 bases. The V gene's germline CDR1 is SGHVS and CDR2 FQNEAQ. CDR3 size: 17 residues. The CDR3 sequence is CASSLLEEGYTGNTIYF. CDR3 DNA: TGTGCCAGCAGCTTATTGGAAGAGGGATATACTGGAAACACCATATATTTT.

The chain links TRBV12-3 or TRBV12-4 to TRBJ2-1; D call uncertain. CDR3 length: 16 amino acids. The V and J ends lost 3 bases and 2 bases respectively, with 14 bases between them. CDR3 region: CASSLGSHGAYNEQFF. The CDR3 coding sequence is TGTGCCAGCAGTTTGGGGTCTCATGGGGCCTACAATGAGCAGTTCTTC.

This clonotype was observed a few times. The gene calls are TRBV4-1 and TRBJ1-5, with D hard to call. The CDR3 has 13 amino acids. Deletions cut 4 bases from V and 5 bases from J, with 9 bases between. The germline CDR1 and CDR2 sequences are MGHRA and YSYEKL. The CDR3, as DNA: TGCGCCAGCAGCCGGGAGCGGGATCAGCCCCAGCATTTT. This codes for CASSRERDQPQHF.

This clonotype has only a few counts. The CDR3 nucleotides read TGTGCCAGCAGCTCCGGGGGAAAGCCTGAAGCTTTCTTT. Protein sequence: CASSSGGKPEAFF. The gene calls are TRBV11-3 and TRBJ1-1; D possibly corresponds to TRBD1 (5 bases). The V gene's germline CDR1 is SGHNT and CDR2 YENEEA. Deletions cut 4 bases from V and 6 bases from J, with 12 bases between. The CDR3 consists of 13 residues.

Points on this clonotype: The CDR3 end shows no conserved phenylalanine or tryptophan, and so a read error is likely. The chain links TRBV7-9 to TRBJ2-2; D not resolved. Trimming removed 4 bases from V and 5 bases from J, with 5 bases in between. This CDR3 region has 12 residues. Germline V gene data show CDR1 as SEHNR and CDR2 as FQNEAQ (reference sequence). The CDR3: CASSWVTGELFL. CDR3 DNA sequence: TGTGCCAGCAGCTGGGTGACCGGGGAGCTGTTTCTT.

This clonotype occurred a few times. V gene TRBV3-1 combines with J gene TRBJ2-4; D remains ambiguous. Germline lookup yields CDR1 LGHDT and CDR2 YNNKEL (reference sequence). This CDR3 has 13 residues. V was pared by 0 bases and J by 12 bases, with 12 bases between. CDR3 amino acids: CASSQEERSYQYF. In nucleotides, the CDR3 is TGTGCCAGCAGCCAAGAGGAGAGGTCTTATCAGTACTTC.

This clonotype occurred a few times. The V gene is TRBV20-1, the J gene TRBJ2-3; TRBD2 aligns across 7 bases. The length of the CDR3 is 16 residues. The germline V gene encodes CDR1 DFQATT and CDR2 SNEGSKA (reference sequence). The junction had 7 bases not matched to a gene; V was cut back by 0 bases and J by 1 base. The CDR3 DNA sequence: TGCAGTGCTAGAGATTTGTTGGCGGGGGGCACAGATACGCAGTATTTT. It is translated as CSARDLLAGGTDTQYF.

Many counts were recorded for this clonotype. The chain employs TRBV20-1 and TRBJ2-7, with 12 bases identical to TRBD2. Germline CDR1 DFQATT, CDR2 SNEGSKA (reference sequence). CDR3 length equals 14 residues. V lost 3 bases, J lost 2 bases, and 2 bases stayed unmatched. The CDR3 nucleotides are TGCAGTGCTAGGACTAGCGGGAGCACCTACGAGCAGTACTTC. Its protein product is CSARTSGSTYEQYF.

This clonotype was observed a few times. The chain employs TRBV20-1 and TRBJ2-5; 10 bases align to TRBD2. The CDR3 spans 16 residues. Per germline, CDR1 DFQATT and CDR2 SNEGSKA (reference sequence). With 0 bases clipped from V and 5 bases from J, the junction kept 9 bases outside the gene matches. The CDR3 sequence: CSARDYGAGGRETQYF. Written as DNA, the CDR3 is TGCAGTGCTAGAGATTACGGAGCGGGGGGGCGGGAGACCCAGTACTTC.

The V and J genes are TRBV29-1 and TRBJ2-1, with D tentatively TRBD2 (5 bases). Germline V gene sequence: CDR1 SQVTM, CDR2 ANQGSEA. The CDR3 has 16 amino acids. V gave up 1 base and J gave up 6 bases, with 19 bases separating them. The CDR3 region is CSVEAYLVREPNEQFF. In DNA form, the CDR3 reads TGCAGCGTTGAAGCATATCTAGTTCGGGAACCCAATGAGCAGTTCTTC.

This clonotype was observed a few times. This chain uses TRBV5-1 with TRBJ2-2; possible D gene TRBD1, 5 bases. V was shortened by 5 bases and J by 3 bases, with 11 bases between the two germline ends. The CDR3 contains 14 residues. Germline-derived CDR1 and CDR2 are SGHRS and YFSETQ. The CDR3: CASRPSQDTGELFF. Written as DNA, the CDR3 is TGCGCCAGCAGGCCCTCACAGGACACCGGGGAGCTGTTTTTT.

This clonotype was seen ten or more times. The CDR3 DNA reads as TGTGCCAGCAGCTCGGGACTCTACTACAATGAGCAGTTCTTC. Translated, it gives CASSSGLYYNEQFF. The chain combines TRBV7-9 with TRBJ2-1; D possibly corresponds to TRBD2 (6 bases). Germline assignment: CDR1 SEHNR and CDR2 FQNEAQ (reference sequence). Trimming cost V 4 bases and J 3 bases, with 10 bases left between them. CDR3 length: 14 residues.

This clonotype was counted a few times. V and J are TRBV28 and TRBJ2-1; no clear D gene. Per the germline V gene, CDR1 is MDHEN and CDR2 is SYDVKM. V lost 3 bases to trimming and J lost 0 bases, with 9 bases between them. CDR3 length: 15 amino acids. The CDR3 DNA follows: TGTGCCAGCAGTTTTCGCCCAAGCTCCTACAATGAGCAGTTCTTC. Translated, it gives CASSFRPSSYNEQFF.

At least ten counts were recorded for this clonotype. This chain uses TRBV20-1 with TRBJ2-7, with 8 bases lining up with TRBD2. The germline V gene encodes CDR1 DFQATT and CDR2 SNEGSKA (reference sequence). V trimming: 0 bases; J trimming: 2 bases; junction bases outside the gene matches: 24. This CDR3 has 21 amino acids. DNA of the CDR3: TGCAGTGCTAGAGATCTGCCCCGCACTGTCCCGGGAGGGCCCCCGACCTACGAGCAGTACTTC. It encodes CSARDLPRTVPGGPPTYEQYF.

This clonotype was observed a few times. This chain uses TRBV29-1 with TRBJ2-1, with D tentatively TRBD1 or TRBD2 (5 bases each). V shed 3 bases and J shed 5 bases, with 14 bases lying between them. Germline V CDR1 and CDR2: SQVTM, ANQGSEA. The CDR3 is 14 amino acids. CDR3 sequence reads: CSVEDTGLHNEQFF. Here the CDR3 DNA reads TGCAGCGTTGAGGATACGGGGCTCCACAATGAGCAGTTCTTC.

This clonotype was seen a few times. V usage is TRBV29-1 and J usage is TRBJ2-7; D is unclear. Trimming removed 6 bases at V and 3 bases at J, with 15 bases between. The germline V gene encodes CDR1 SQVTM and CDR2 ANQGSEA. CDR3 length: 13 amino acids. CDR3 residues: CSVKARFNYEQYF. CDR3 in DNA: TGCAGCGTCAAGGCCCGGTTTAACTACGAGCAGTACTTC.

The V and J genes are TRBV3-1 and TRBJ2-1, with D possibly being TRBD1 or TRBD2 (5 bases each). CDR1 and CDR2 (germline): LGHDT, YNNKEL (reference sequence). This CDR3 is built from 16 residues. V was cut by 4 bases and J by 3 bases, with 16 bases left in between. The DNA of the CDR3 is TGTGCCAGCAGCCCTCGGGGCGATAAAAACTACAATGAGCAGTTCTTC. Protein sequence: CASSPRGDKNYNEQFF.

The chain carries TRBV6-1 and TRBJ2-4; D may correspond to TRBD1 or TRBD2 (5 bases each). Germline CDR1 is MNHNS and CDR2 is SASEGT. V was trimmed by 6 bases and J by 0 bases, leaving 15 bases between them. This CDR3 region has 16 residues. In DNA form, the CDR3 reads TGTGCCAGCAGCCGCCGGGACGGAGAAGCCAAAAACATTCAGTACTTC. This gives the protein CASSRRDGEAKNIQYF.

This clonotype was recorded a few times. V gene TRBV6-5 combines with J gene TRBJ1-1; D unresolved. The CDR3 extends over 13 amino acids. Looked up from germline, CDR1 is MNHEY and CDR2 is SVGAGI. Trimming cost V 4 bases and J 7 bases, with 13 bases left between them. DNA for the CDR3: TGTGCCAGCAGTTCCGGCCCCGTTTATGAAGCTTTCTTT. Translation gives CASSSGPVYEAFF.

Note on this clonotype: Germline is not matched at one junction end, which may reflect a read error. The genes are TRBV20-1 and TRBJ2-6; 9 bases align to TRBD1. The CDR3 is 20 residues long. Germline CDR1 is DFQATT and CDR2 is SNEGSKA (reference sequence). CDR3 nucleotide sequence: TGCTGTGCTAGAGATGACACAGGGGGCGCGCCCCATTCTGGGGCCAACGTCCTGACTTTC. Translating it yields CCARDDTGGAPHSGANVLTF.

V usage is TRBV20-1 and J usage is TRBJ2-5; D gene uncertain. Germline assignment: CDR1 DFQATT and CDR2 SNEGSKA (reference sequence). This CDR3 region has 12 residues. Trimming shortened V by 6 bases and J by 4 bases, and 12 bases separated the two germline ends. CDR3 loop: CSAPAAGETQYF. The CDR3 DNA follows: TGCAGTGCCCCCGCAGCAGGAGAGACCCAGTACTTC.

The chain recombines TRBV10-3 with TRBJ2-1; D uncertain. The CDR3 consists of 13 residues. V lost 0 bases and J 5 bases, leaving 5 bases between the germline ends. Germline assignment: CDR1 ENHRY and CDR2 SYGVKD. Here the CDR3 reads CAISESMDNEQFF. The CDR3 region has the DNA TGTGCCATCAGTGAGTCGATGGACAATGAGCAGTTCTTC.